This T cell receptor beta chain was documented in a study of cytomegalovirus exposure and HLA in healthy donors (dated 2017 in TCRdb). About the study as a whole: An earlier analysis of some 550 of the donors reported 276 Gb of sequence data and about 100 million unique TCR beta sequences from some 180 million T cells. An early release covering approximately 600 HLA-typed donors comprised approximately 290 gigabases of sequencing data and around 86 million unique TCR sequences. The genetic ancestry cluster associated with self-reported Caucasian donors included 80% to 90% of the roughly 390 genotyped donors. The study aimed to test whether signatures of past pathogen exposure could be identified by cataloging public T cell receptors. The T cell repertoires of some 700 subjects were profiled by immunosequencing and related to cytomegalovirus serostatus. Besides the first cohort of around 670 subjects, a separate validation cohort made up of 90 to 150 different subjects was used. To predict cytomegalovirus infection status, the study combined high-throughput TCR immunosequencing, statistical association of individual TCRs with disease status, and machine learning. A later analysis re-analyzed previously published TCR beta repertoires from 650 to 800 donors and added high-resolution HLA genotyping to study TCR occurrence patterns. In the later analysis, no new phenotypic data were used to find candidate immune exposures; instead, reliance was placed on TCR beta sequences and their occurrence across donors. An earlier analysis of some 500 of the donors used high-throughput TCR beta sequencing to judge whether each TCR beta V gene segment behaved as functional or pseudogenic. Donor age, sex, ethnicity and CMV serostatus were compiled alongside the repertoire data. A later genetic analysis used genome-wide SNP genotypes for about three fifths of the 666 donors, treating that subset as a discovery cohort. Every repertoire in the discovery cohort had been generated on one and the same sequencing platform. HLA typing covered class I and class II loci at four-digit resolution. Typing coverage varied by locus: roughly 620-630 donors for A, B, C, DRB1 and DQB1; about 520 for DQA1; around 570 for DPA1; about 450 for DPB1. About 5 DR-DQ haplotypes were handled as single units for association and clustering, since linkage in the cohort was strong. On average, 235,054 unique TCR beta nucleotide sequences were sequenced per donor among some 420 genotyped donors of the cohort, with roughly a sixth of those sequences being non-productive.

Library preparation used the immunoSEQ multiplex PCR assay. A mixture of 60 forward primers for TCR Vbeta segments and 13 reverse primers for TCR Jbeta segments was used in the multiplex PCR. Amplification of the CDR3 region of rearranged TCR beta genes was performed with a multiplex PCR assay on genomic DNA. On the Illumina HiSeq System, the amplified TCR beta libraries were sequenced as 87-base-pair reads. As for the original processing: A later analysis tallied about 77 million unique TCR beta chains across the approximately 670 repertoires, and about 10 million of those chains were shared by two or more donors. A nearest-neighbor algorithm error-corrected the raw reads and collapsed the reads into unique sequences, merging closely related sequences to remove PCR and sequencing errors. CDR3 sequences were aligned to IMGT reference sequences to assign V, D and J gene segments. Each retained sequence needed at least a six-nucleotide match to both a V gene segment and a J gene segment. Rearrangements were classified as productive when the CDR3 lacked stop codons and remained in frame with V and J, and all other rearrangements were classified as non-productive. Following IMGT convention, CDR3 was defined as the stretch from the second conserved V-encoded cysteine to the conserved J-encoded phenylalanine. In an earlier analysis of just under 600 of the donors, sequences lacking an unambiguous match to a single V gene segment were excluded. An earlier analysis of some 500 of the donors classified V segments as functional when productive rearrangements were above 56.7% and as segregating when the standard deviation between donors was above 5%. A statistical classification framework was built for diagnosing cytomegalovirus status from the catalog of TCR beta chain sequences. In a later analysis, V and J genes were assigned by comparing TCR nucleotide sequences against IMGT/GENE-DB human TR gene sequences. A later analysis assigned CDR3 sequences and most-parsimonious VDJ recombination scenarios with the TCRdist pipeline. In a later analysis, every TCR beta chain was defined by the combination of its CDR3 amino acid sequence and its V-gene family, and reads without a unique V-gene family were dropped. A later analysis removed several hundred highly shared, low-generation-probability nucleotide sequences to deal with suspected cross-contamination and a sequencing artifact. A later analysis calculated a clonal expansion index for each public chain from normalized within-repertoire ranks of inferred template counts. In a later analysis, generation probabilities were computed with a VDJ recombination model fitted to out-of-frame rearrangements, and the resulting probabilities were checked against IGoR. In a later analysis, hypergeometric tests were used to score TCR-TCR, TCR-HLA and TCR-CMV co-occurrence, with a repertoire-size bias correction applied to TCR pairs. In a later analysis, false discovery rates were estimated by permuting HLA or CMV assignments 20 times. In a later analysis, co-occurring TCRs were grouped with DBSCAN, and TCRdist sequence similarity was added when clustering was performed within HLA-allele-positive subsets. For co-occurrence clustering, repertoires with fewer than 30,000 or more than 120,000 public chains were excluded, along with about five repertoires with anomalous nucleotide sharing. TCRdb limited this immuneACCESS table to in-frame rearrangements with V and J called. A share of clones is missing; checked studies link under half to unresolved V genes, and the rest is unexplained. Clone size and the V and J calls come from that table; the DNA yielded D and trimming. Present in this sample are 60,000 to 80,000 clones, more than 75% of which were seen just once. Together, the top ten hold 2.5% to 3.5% of the sample.

Reading from cysteine to phenylalanine, the CDR3 counts 12 amino acids. Only the CDR3 DNA stays, 36 bases, in frame from base 1. Based on the germline V gene (reference sequence), the CDR1 and CDR2 sequences are MNHEY and SMNVEV. Trimming accounts for 2 bases at V and 11 bases at J, while the number of junction bases matched to no gene is 5. In total, just over 650 healthy bone marrow donors made up the cohort. All cohort members were sampled while nominally healthy, although unrecorded immune exposures were likely present. The donor tested CMV seropositive, placing the donor among the approximately 310 seropositive members of the cohort. Every donor gave a peripheral blood sample, and the peripheral blood mononuclear cells from that sample were used for TCR beta sequencing. Genomic DNA was extracted from the blood cell samples with the Qiagen DNeasy Blood Extraction Kit. General study outcomes and caveats: A total of 150 to 200 TCR beta chains were listed by the study as associated with cytomegalovirus. Compared with the approximately 600-donor mean, donors in an Asian-associated ancestry cluster had fewer N-insertions in productive TCRs, according to a later genetic analysis. The presence/absence analyses assumed that sequencing depth was roughly uniform across donors, and that assumption may not be true. Correlated functional status among segregating V segments might reflect linkage disequilibrium, but an unknown experimental factor could not be ruled out. Only TCR beta chains were sequenced in this cohort, and the absence of alpha or paired-chain data limited detectable features. In a later analysis, several top co-occurrence clusters were reported to appear linked to parvovirus B19, influenza, CMV and Epstein-Barr virus. V-gene and J-gene trimming of TCR beta chains was associated with a missense DCLRE1C variant in a later genetic analysis, and the association was replicated in an independent cohort. In an earlier analysis of some 640 of the donors, most TCR beta V segments were observed in productive rearrangements about 87% or about 30% of the time, broadly matching IMGT annotations. In a later analysis, TCR association rates were found to vary across HLA loci, with the most associated TCRs seen for DRB1 alleles and the fewest for HLA-C alleles. The authors suggested that the approach could potentially be extended to other disease states and immunological phenotypes. According to a later analysis, most CMV-associated TCR beta chains appeared to be HLA-restricted, and the HLA associations seemed to be driven largely by CMV exposure. HLA typing was unavailable for some donors at each locus, so association tests used only the typed subset. Immune exposure information for the cohort was limited to CMV serostatus. Compared with equally common non-associated chains, HLA-associated TCR beta chains in a later analysis were more clonally expanded and had lower generation probabilities. A further reported finding was that TCR beta sequences accurately predicted the HLA-A and HLA-B alleles for most subjects in the first cohort. In vitro tests confirmed that a few of the cytomegalovirus-associated TCR beta chains recognize cytomegalovirus antigens. The earlier analysis of about 600 of the donors excluded some 15 rarely observed V segments, including chromosome 9 orphons, because counts were too low. At a false discovery rate of 0.05, a later analysis linked 15,000 to 20,000 TCR beta sequences to specific HLA alleles. The 87-base-pair reads could not distinguish some IMGT-functional V segments, including TRBV6-2 and TRBV6-3, so those segments were excluded. A group of highly shared sequence variants was considered likely to be a technical artifact of the sequencing pipeline. The classifier was reported to diagnose cytomegalovirus status with high specificity and sensitivity in both the original and validation cohorts. When HLA alleles, especially DR and DQ, strongly co-occurred, attributing TCR associations to individual alleles was difficult. Across donors, most TCR sequences were observed very rarely, whereas some public TCRs were present in many individuals.

On this clone itself: Its target antigen remains unknown. No much larger clonotype is one base removed from it; base qualities were not supplied.

The TCR was taken from a girl aged 10 to 17 in good health and CMV-seropositive. The sequenced sample was PBMCs. The chain employs TRBV27 and TRBJ2-7, with 8 bases matching TRBD2. The DNA sequence is as follows: TGTGCCAGCAGTTTACCCGGACTAGCAAAGTACTTC. Its protein is CASSLPGLAKYF.